Listed here is a single T cell receptor (beta chain). The antigen it binds to is not known. No quality values exist for individual bases; no much larger clone is one base distant. These data originate in a study of radiotherapy plus CTLA-4 blockade in lung cancer (dated by TCRdb to the late 2010s). About the study as a whole: Objective responses occurred in approximately 19% of enrolled patients, and about 30% achieved disease control. The investigation overall reported the following: TCR clones derived from tumors expanded in peripheral blood after treatment with radiotherapy and ipilimumab. Early dynamic changes in blood T cell clones, together with increased serum interferon-beta after radiation, were reported as the strongest predictors of response.

After removal of 3 bases from V and 2 bases from J, the junction retains 4 bases not matched to a gene. The CDR3 numbers 14 residues from cysteine through phenylalanine. The only DNA kept is the CDR3, 42 bases in frame from the first base. The CDR1 and CDR2 encoded by the germline V gene (reference sequence) are GTSNPN and SVGIG. The library was produced with the immunoSEQ multiplex PCR assay. Held by TCRdb, this immuneACCESS table contains in-frame sequences only and omits some clones. Under half of the omission traces to an unresolved V gene where checked; the cause of the rest is unknown. A total of around 110,000 clones appear in this sample, around 85% of them only once. The ten largest clonotypes hold over 2% of the sample. In this study, focal radiation therapy paired with CTLA-4 blockade (ipilimumab) was tested in patients who had chemo-refractory metastatic non-small-cell lung cancer.

This receptor chain uses TRBV30 and TRBJ2-7, with 10 bases in between that match TRBD2. Sample: peripheral blood, taken from a patient treated with radiotherapy plus ipilimumab. This TCR derives from a human donor with non-small cell lung cancer that progressed on radiotherapy plus ipilimumab. Some clones in this sample may be carry-over from other donors' samples. In nucleotide form, the sequence is TGTGCCTGGAGGCTAGCGGGGGACGCCTACGAGCAGTACTTC. This sequence encodes CAWRLAGDAYEQYF. Outside the CDR3, residues come from the reference TRBV30 and TRBJ2-7 proteins, so the full variable domain is: SQTIHQWPATLVQPVGSPLSLECTVEGTSNPNLYWYRQAAGRGLQLLFYSVGIGQISSEVPQNLSASRPQDRQFILSSKKLLLSDSGFYLCAWRLAGDAYEQYFGPGTRLTVT.